This is a list of T cell receptor beta chains from one sample in a study of T-cell memory formation after mild COVID-19. TCRdb independently ran MiXCR on the 5' RACE reads; one entry per CDR3 protein. The data hold 250,000 to 300,000 distinct CDR3 sequences, with roughly 17% observed a single time. The sample was PBMCs or a T cell subset sorted from them (not recorded which). These receptors were collected from a young man who had mild COVID-19 (a few samples of this study predate the infection). Cell type and time point are not known. CDR3s include the opening cysteine and the closing phenylalanine or tryptophan. D genes are given only for firm matches. For some rows the clone size is stated as once, few or many, or as a class when expanded; others skip it.

>TRBD2|TRBV5-1|TRBJ2-7|few
TGCGCCAGCACCCCGACTAGCGGACCCCTCTACGAGCAGTACTTC
CASTPTSGPLYEQYF
>.|TRBV5-5|TRBJ1-3|many
TGTGCCAGCAGCTTGATTTTCGGAAACACCATATATTTT
CASSLIFGNTIYF
>.|TRBV24-1|TRBJ1-1|.
TGTGCCACCAGCCCGACAGGTTCCAATGAAGCTTTCTTT
CATSPTGSNEAFF
>.|TRBV5-1|TRBJ1-5|few
TGCGCCAGCAGCTCAGGAGTAGACATCAATCAGCCCCAGCATTTT
CASSSGVDINQPQHF
>.|TRBV20-1|TRBJ1-6|many
TGCAGTGCTAGAGATGGCAGGACGTTCTCACCCCTCCACTTT
CSARDGRTFSPLHF
>.|TRBV13|TRBJ1-3|once
TGTGCCAGCAGCTTGACTGATGCCGTCGGAAACACCATATATTTT
CASSLTDAVGNTIYF
>.|TRBV24-1|TRBJ2-4|few
TGTGCCACCAGTGACGGGACAAAGGACAAAAACATTCAGTACTTC
CATSDGTKDKNIQYF
>TRBD1|TRBV9|TRBJ1-6|.
TGTGCCAGCAGCGCGCGGGACAGAGATTCACCCCTCCACTTT
CASSARDRDSPLHF
>TRBD1|TRBV5-4|TRBJ2-2|.
TGTGCCAGCAGCTCCCGACAGGGAATCACCGGGGAGCTGTTTTTT
CASSSRQGITGELFF
>TRBD2|TRBV4-3|TRBJ2-1|.
TGCGCCAGCAGCCAAGATTCGCGCGGGGGGGCAGACAATGAGCAGTTCTTC
CASSQDSRGGADNEQFF
>.|TRBV12-3/TRBV12-4|TRBJ1-6|.
TGTGCCAGCAGTCCTCCCGGCATGTATTCACCCCTCCACTTT
CASSPPGMYSPLHF
>.|TRBV12-3/TRBV12-4|TRBJ1-2|few
TGTGCCAGCAGTCCCGCACATAACTATGGCTACACCTTC
CASSPAHNYGYTF
>TRBD2|TRBV5-6|TRBJ2-2|few
TGTGCCAGCAGCCGTACGGGAGGGACCGGGGAGCTGTTTTTT
CASSRTGGTGELFF
>.|TRBV24-1|TRBJ2-2|few
TGTGCCACCAGTGACTCCGTACAGGGAACCGGGGAGCTGTTTTTT
CATSDSVQGTGELFF
>.|TRBV7-2|TRBJ1-2|.
TGTGCCAGCAGCTACCCCCCGGATGGCTACACCTTC
CASSYPPDGYTF
>.|TRBV5-1|TRBJ1-1|many
TGCGCCAGCAGCTTGGGTATTCGGCGCCTGAACACTGAAGCTTTCTTT
CASSLGIRRLNTEAFF
>.|TRBV5-6|TRBJ2-6|many
TGTGCCAGCAGACGAACTGGTGGGGCCAACGTCCTGACTTTC
CASRRTGGANVLTF
>.|TRBV6-5|TRBJ2-1|.
TGTGCCAGCAGTTACTCGAACGGTTTGGAGCAGTTCTTC
CASSYSNGLEQFF
>.|TRBV4-3|TRBJ2-6|few
TGCGCCAGCAGCAAAGGCCCAGCCGCAGGGAACTCTGGGGCCAACGTCCTGACTTTC
CASSKGPAAGNSGANVLTF
>TRBD2|TRBV7-2|TRBJ2-3|.
TGTGCCAGCAGCTTTAGAAGCGGGGGAGGACGAGATACGCAGTATTTT
CASSFRSGGGRDTQYF
>.|TRBV4-3|TRBJ2-5|few
TGCGCCAGCAGCCAACTCGCAAGGGAAGGGCAAGAGACCCAGTACTTC
CASSQLAREGQETQYF
>TRBD2|TRBV10-3|TRBJ2-3|few
TGTGCCACCCGGGGGGGTGGCACAGATACGCAGTATTTT
CATRGGGTDTQYF
>.|TRBV20-1|TRBJ2-4|few
TGCAGTGGGGCCGCAGGCAGCCTAATTCAGTACTTC
CSGAAGSLIQYF
>.|TRBV30|TRBJ1-1|.
TGTGCCTGGAGTGTAAATGGGGTCACTGAAGCTTTCTTT
CAWSVNGVTEAFF
>.|TRBV6-6|TRBJ2-2|few
TGTGCCAGCAGTTACCAGACGAGTTGGGGACGGTTGTTTTTT
CASSYQTSWGRLFF
>.|TRBV5-1|TRBJ2-2|many
TGCGCCAGCAGCTTGGCTGCAGGGTTTGCCGGGGAGCTGTTTTTT
CASSLAAGFAGELFF
>.|TRBV14|TRBJ2-7|few
TGTGCCAGCAGCCAGGAACTAGGGAGCTCCTACGAGCAGTACTTC
CASSQELGSSYEQYF
>.|TRBV2|TRBJ2-1|.
TGTGCCAGCATAGCCCAGCTCTACAATGAGCAGTTCTTC
CASIAQLYNEQFF
>TRBD1|TRBV19|TRBJ1-6|few
TGTGCCAGTGGACAGGGAGTAAACAATTCACCCCTCCACTTT
CASGQGVNNSPLHF
>TRBD2|TRBV11-2|TRBJ2-5|many
TGTGCCAGCAGCTTAGTACCAGCGGGGGCCTACCAAGAGACCCAGTACTTC
CASSLVPAGAYQETQYF
>.|TRBV7-3|TRBJ1-6|few
TGTGCCAGCAGCGCCCTACAGGGCTCACCCCTCCACTTT
CASSALQGSPLHF
>.|TRBV12-3/TRBV12-4|TRBJ1-1|few
TGTGCCAGCAGTCCGGACGGGGGGACCCCTGAAGCTTTCTTT
CASSPDGGTPEAFF
>.|TRBV28|TRBJ1-1|.
TGTGCCAGCTATGCCAGGGCGATGACTGAAGCTTTCTTT
CASYARAMTEAFF
>.|TRBV7-2|TRBJ2-4|.
TGTGCCAGCAGCTTAGGGGACGGCCTAAACATTCAGTACTTC
CASSLGDGLNIQYF
>.|TRBV7-3|TRBJ2-1|.
TGTGCCAGCAGCCCTACCGGGACGCAGAATGAGCAGTTCTTC
CASSPTGTQNEQFF
>.|TRBV7-9|TRBJ1-2|.
TGTGCCAGCAGCCCCCTGGGACCTGGAGGCTACACCTTC
CASSPLGPGGYTF
>.|TRBV7-2|TRBJ1-2|many
TGTGCCAGCACCTTTGGCAGGGCTTATGGCTACACCTTC
CASTFGRAYGYTF
>.|TRBV4-3|TRBJ2-5|.
TGCGCCAGCAGCCAAGATTCTCGATCCCGGGAAGAGACCCAGTACTTC
CASSQDSRSREETQYF
>TRBD1|TRBV9|TRBJ2-1|.
TGTGCCAGCAGCGTAGGGACAGGGAGAGGGGAGCAGTTCTTC
CASSVGTGRGEQFF
>.|TRBV2|TRBJ1-1|few
TGTGTTGCCGGGGGGCGGGGGAACACTGAAGCTTTCTTT
CVAGGRGNTEAFF
>.|TRBV10-3|TRBJ2-5|.
TGTGCCATCAGTGATAGCAGGGATAATAGGGAGACCCAGTACTTC
CAISDSRDNRETQYF
>TRBD1|TRBV5-1|TRBJ1-4|.
TGCGCCAGCAGCTTGGAACCCGGACAGGGAGGCGAAAAACTGTTTTTT
CASSLEPGQGGEKLFF
>.|TRBV12-3/TRBV12-4|TRBJ2-1|.
TGTGCCAGCAGTTTAACGCCGGATGAGCAGTTCTTC
CASSLTPDEQFF
>.|TRBV5-4|TRBJ2-1|.
TGTGCCAGCAGCTCGGCAAATGAGCAGTTCTTC
CASSSANEQFF
>.|TRBV5-1|TRBJ2-3|few
TGCGCCAGCAGCTCCCGTCCTACACGGGCACAGGATACGCAGTATTTT
CASSSRPTRAQDTQYF
>TRBD2|TRBV24-1|TRBJ2-5|.
TGTGCCACCAGTGACTCCGGGGGGACCGGAGAGACCCAGTACTTC
CATSDSGGTGETQYF
>.|TRBV6-6|TRBJ2-1|.
TGTGCCAGCACCCAACTAGGGGCCCAACCCCTCTTC
CASTQLGAQPLF
>.|TRBV6-5|TRBJ2-3|.
TGTGCCAGCAGTGCGACATCCACAGATACGCAGTATTTT
CASSATSTDTQYF
>.|TRBV29-1|TRBJ2-3|few
TGCAGCGTTGAGTGGACTAGCACAGATACGCAGTATTTT
CSVEWTSTDTQYF
>TRBD1|TRBV6-5|TRBJ1-6|few
TGTGCCAGCAGGACAGGGAATTCACCCCTCCACTTT
CASRTGNSPLHF